Shown below are 28 T cell receptor beta chains from a single sample sequenced in a study of OX40 agonist ivuxolimab in advanced cancers. Clones were read by immunoSEQ multiplex PCR, and TCRdb kept only the in-frame ones, dropping some. Seen here are 55,000 to 90,000 clones, approximately 80% observed once, and the top ten hold about 1.1%. Sequenced material: CD4+ or CD8+ T cells sorted from blood, taken in a trial of the OX40 agonist ivuxolimab. These receptors were collected from an adult with an advanced solid tumor such as melanoma, head and neck, liver or kidney cancer.

This clone was seen only a few times. The chain links TRBV5-1 to TRBJ2-3; maybe TRBD2 (6 bases). V lost 0 bases and J 3 bases, leaving 17 bases between the germline ends. The CDR3 runs to 17 residues. In germline, CDR1 is SGHRS, CDR2 YFSETQ. The CDR3 coding sequence is TGCGCCAGCAGCTTGGGGTCTGGCGGGGCGGGGACAGATACGCAGTATTTT. Amino acid sequence: CASSLGSGGAGTDTQYF.

The chain carries TRBV6-1 and TRBJ1-2, with D possibly being TRBD1 (6 bases). This CDR3 spans 14 amino acids. The ends were cut back, 8 bases at V and 8 bases at J, with 21 bases in the middle. Germline CDR1 and CDR2: MNHNS and SASEGT. The CDR3: CASRPLGGAGGYTF. The CDR3 DNA is TGTGCCAGCCGCCCCCTAGGGGGGGCCGGGGGCTACACCTTC.

J is TRBJ2-7 and V is TRBV13; D is unresolved. In germline, CDR1 is PRHDT, CDR2 FYEKMQ (reference sequence). This CDR3 is built from 11 residues. V lost 1 base and J 7 bases, leaving 5 bases between the germline ends. The chain's CDR3 is CASSLAAEQYF. DNA of the CDR3: TGTGCCAGCAGCTTAGCAGCGGAGCAGTACTTC.

V and J are TRBV18 and TRBJ2-7; D unresolved. Per germline, CDR1 KGHSH and CDR2 LQKENI. V was cut by 3 bases and J by 2 bases, with 5 bases left in between. This CDR3 is 12 amino acids long. CDR3 sequence (DNA): TGTGCCAGCTCACCGGCGGCCTACGAGCAGTACTTC. Translation gives CASSPAAYEQYF.

The chain employs TRBV30 and TRBJ1-5; weak D call: TRBD1 (5 bases). Germline values: CDR1 GTSNPN, CDR2 SVGIG (reference sequence). CDR3 length equals 16 residues. The V gene lost 0 bases and the J gene lost 4 bases, with 16 bases spanning the gap. The CDR3 sequence: CAWSVGVLRLNQPQHF. The CDR3 DNA is TGTGCCTGGAGTGTAGGGGTTTTACGGCTTAATCAGCCCCAGCATTTT.

As for this clone: Additional DNA sequences in this sample encode the identical CDR3. The chain is built from TRBV5-8 and TRBJ1-5; D is unresolved. Germline CDR1 is SGHTS and CDR2 is YDEGEE. The CDR3 runs 15 residues. V dropped 0 bases and J dropped 2 bases, with 9 bases sitting between them. As DNA, the CDR3 is TGTGCCAGCAGCTTGGTAGGTAGGGGCAATCAGCCCCAGCATTTT. Translating gives CASSLVGRGNQPQHF.

The V gene is TRBV11-2, the J gene TRBJ1-1, with D maybe TRBD1 (6 bases). Germline V CDR1 and CDR2: SGHAT, FQNNGV. Trimming took 5 bases from V and 5 from J, leaving 9 bases between them. The CDR3 consists of 12 residues. The CDR3 reads CASSATGTEAFF. In DNA, the CDR3 is TGTGCCAGCAGCGCTACAGGGACTGAAGCTTTCTTT. Full variable domain (outside the CDR3, taken from reference TRBV11-2 and TRBJ1-1): EAGVAQSPRYKIIEKRQSVAFWCNPISGHATLYWYQQILGQGPKLLIQFQNNGVVDDSQLPKDRFSAERLKGVDSTLKIQPAKLEDSAVYLCASSATGTEAFFGQGTRLTVV.

This clone was picked up one time. The chain links TRBV19 to TRBJ2-1; 11 bases line up with TRBD2. In germline, CDR1 is LNHDA, CDR2 SQIVND (reference sequence). J was trimmed by 9 bases and V by 6 bases; bases with no gene match: 16. The CDR3 loop spans 17 amino acids. The CDR3 DNA reads as TGTGCCAGTAGCGAGCCCAAACTAGCGGGGGCGCACGGTGAGCAGTTCTTC. This translates into CASSEPKLAGAHGEQFF.

The chain employs TRBV25-1 and TRBJ2-3, with 9 bases identical to TRBD1. The CDR3 runs to 14 residues. CDR1 MGHDK and CDR2 SYGVNS come from the germline V gene. The ends lost 9 bases at V and 2 bases at J; junction bases unmatched: 6. CDR3 DNA sequence: TGTGCCAGTGGCGGGGACAGGGACACAGATACGCAGTATTTT. Protein sequence: CASGGDRDTDTQYF.

The V and J genes are TRBV14 and TRBJ2-3; TRBD2 matches 16 bases. The ends lost 3 bases at V and 10 bases at J; junction bases unmatched: 10. There are 17 residues in the CDR3. From germline, CDR1 is SGHDN and CDR2 FVKESK. The CDR3: CASSHPGLAGGPSSQYF. CDR3 in DNA: TGTGCCAGCAGCCACCCGGGACTAGCGGGGGGGCCTAGCTCGCAGTATTTT.

V usage is TRBV14 and J usage is TRBJ2-2; D uncertain. V dropped 1 base and J dropped 4 bases, with 7 bases sitting between them. The CDR3 length is 14 residues. Germline V gives CDR1 SGHDN, CDR2 FVKESK. The CDR3 spells CASSQVGFTGELFF. The CDR3 DNA sequence: TGTGCCAGCAGCCAAGTGGGCTTCACCGGGGAGCTGTTTTTT.

V gene TRBV6-1 combines with J gene TRBJ2-5; perhaps TRBD1 as D (5 bases). The V end lost 4 bases, the J end lost 4 bases, and 16 bases lay between the germline ends. Germline V CDR1 and CDR2: MNHNS, SASEGT. The CDR3 runs to 15 residues. The CDR3 spells CASSAQGKETETQYF. CDR3 in DNA: TGTGCCAGCAGTGCCCAGGGAAAGGAGACAGAGACCCAGTACTTC.

J is TRBJ2-5 and V is TRBV30; D is unresolved. Germline-derived CDR1 and CDR2 are GTSNPN and SVGIG (reference sequence). The CDR3 extends over 11 amino acids. The V end lost 6 bases, the J end lost 5 bases, and 10 bases lay between the germline ends. This chain's CDR3 is CACKGEETQYF. CDR3 DNA: TGTGCCTGTAAAGGTGAGGAGACCCAGTACTTC.

The chain uses TRBV20-1 and TRBJ1-2, with 7 bases matching TRBD1. The CDR3 runs to 11 residues. The germline V gene encodes CDR1 DFQATT and CDR2 SNEGSKA (reference sequence). V shed 6 bases and J 7 bases; nucleotides not matched to a gene: 5. CDR3 in amino acids: CSAERDSGYTF. For the CDR3, the DNA is TGCAGTGCCGAAAGGGACAGTGGCTACACCTTC.

The J gene is TRBJ1-3, the V gene TRBV7-2; D gene ambiguous. The germline CDR1 and CDR2 sequences are SGHTA and FQGNSA. Trimming shortened V by 5 bases and J by 1 base, and 15 bases separated the two germline ends. The CDR3 spans 16 residues. The CDR3 loop is CASSRPNSASGNTIYF. The CDR3, as DNA: TGTGCCAGCAGCCGACCGAACAGCGCGTCTGGAAACACCATATATTTT.

The V call is TRBV7-8, the J call TRBJ1-3; TRBD1 might be the D (5 bases). The CDR3 spans 16 residues. V lost 5 bases, J lost 0 bases, and 14 bases lay in between. The germline V gene encodes CDR1 SGHVS and CDR2 FQNEAQ. The CDR3 reads CASSAYRISSGNTIYF. For the CDR3, the DNA is TGTGCCAGCAGCGCTTACAGGATCAGCTCTGGAAACACCATATATTTT. Combining the CDR3 with reference TRBV7-8 and TRBJ1-3 gives the whole variable domain GAGVSQSPRYKVAKRGQDVALRCDPISGHVSLFWYQQALGQGPEFLTYFQNEAQLDKSGLPSDRFFAERPEGSVSTLKIQRTQQEDSAVYLCASSAYRISSGNTIYFGEGSWLTVV.

This chain links TRBV4-1 with TRBJ2-5; D perhaps matches TRBD2 (6 bases). Germline V lookup: CDR1 MGHRA, CDR2 YSYEKL. CDR3 length: 14 residues. V gave up 4 bases and J gave up 6 bases, with 15 bases separating them. The CDR3 DNA is TGCGCCAGCAGCCTCTTAGGGACTCGGCAGACCCAGTACTTC. Protein: CASSLLGTRQTQYF.

The chain carries TRBV5-4 and TRBJ1-1; D remains unclear. The germline gives CDR1 SGHNT, CDR2 YYREEE (reference sequence). The V end lost 4 bases, the J end lost 1 base, and 17 bases lay between the germline ends. The CDR3 is 16 amino acids. The CDR3 coding sequence is TGTGCCAGCAGCGCGTACAGCCGGGCCTCGAACACTGAAGCTTTCTTT. Translation gives CASSAYSRASNTEAFF.

In this sample, this clone turned up once. The V call is TRBV19, the J call TRBJ1-4; D may be TRBD1 (5 bases). The V end lost 6 bases, the J end lost 4 bases, and 21 bases lay between the germline ends. The CDR3 runs to 17 residues. CDR1 and CDR2 (germline): LNHDA, SQIVND (reference sequence). CDR3 loop: CASSNVPRGRNNEKLFF. CDR3 DNA sequence: TGTGCCAGTAGCAACGTCCCGAGGGGACGAAATAATGAAAAACTGTTTTTT.

In nucleotides, the CDR3 is TGTGCCAGCAGCTTGGGAGCGGGGGGGTACCAAGAGACCCAGTACTTC. Residues: CASSLGAGGYQETQYF. The chain recombines TRBV5-4 with TRBJ2-5, with TRBD2 identical over 10 bases. This CDR3 region has 16 residues. Per germline, CDR1 SGHNT and CDR2 YYREEE (reference sequence). V lost 0 bases to trimming and J lost 0 bases; unmatched junction nucleotides: 2. The full variable domain, with the rest looked up from reference TRBV5-4 and TRBJ2-5, is ETGVTQSPTHLIKTRGQQVTLRCSSQSGHNTVSWYQQALGQGPQFIFQYYREEENGRGNFPPRFSGLQFPNYSSELNVNALELDDSALYLCASSLGAGGYQETQYFGPGTRLLVL.

This clone was counted a few times. The rearrangement uses TRBV6-1 and TRBJ2-7, with 12 positions matching TRBD1. Germline V lookup: CDR1 MNHNS, CDR2 SASEGT. The CDR3 spans 15 residues. V lost 6 bases to trimming and J lost 4 bases; unmatched junction nucleotides: 7. CDR3 nucleotides: TGTGCCAGCAGGAGGGGGGGACAGGGGGCTTACGAGCAGTACTTC. Its translation: CASRRGGQGAYEQYF.

The rearrangement links TRBV7-2 to TRBJ2-1; D perhaps matches TRBD1 (6 bases). The V gene lost 1 base and the J gene lost 10 bases, with 14 bases spanning the gap. The CDR3 spans 14 residues. CDR1 and CDR2 (germline): SGHTA, FQGNSA. This CDR3 reads CASSLDGRGREQFF. CDR3 bases: TGTGCCAGCAGCTTAGACGGCAGGGGAAGGGAGCAGTTCTTC.

The genes are TRBV28 and TRBJ2-5, with TRBD1 as a possible D gene (6 bases). With 9 bases removed from V and 1 base from J, the gap between germline ends came to 12 bases. The CDR3 sequence is 13 residues long. Germline loops: CDR1 MDHEN, CDR2 SYDVKM. The CDR3 loop reads CASREQGQETQYF. The CDR3 DNA follows: TGTGCCAGTAGAGAACAGGGCCAAGAGACCCAGTACTTC.

The V call is TRBV5-6, the J call TRBJ2-4; tentatively, D is TRBD2 (6 bases). Trimming left V 2 bases short and J 5 bases short, with 17 bases between. The length of the CDR3 is 16 residues. Germline values: CDR1 SGHDT, CDR2 YYEEEE. Here the CDR3 DNA reads TGTGCCAGCAGCTTATACCTCTGGGACTCACAAAACATTCAGTACTTC. Encoded protein: CASSLYLWDSQNIQYF. Complete variable domain (other parts from reference TRBV5-6 and TRBJ2-4): DAGVTQSPTHLIKTRGQQVTLRCSPKSGHDTVSWYQQALGQGPQFIFQYYEEEERQRGNFPDRFSGHQFPNYSSELNVNALLLGDSALYLCASSLYLWDSQNIQYFGAGTRLSVL.

This clone was observed a single time. The chain links TRBV18 to TRBJ2-7, with 8 nucleotides matching TRBD1. Germline lookup yields CDR1 KGHSH and CDR2 LQKENI. This CDR3 has 14 residues. Trimming took 3 bases from V and 3 from J; bases not matched to a gene: 4. CDR3 sequence: CASSPGQENYEQYF. The CDR3 nucleotides are TGTGCCAGCTCACCGGGACAGGAGAACTACGAGCAGTACTTC.

V gene TRBV2 combines with J gene TRBJ2-3; maybe TRBD2 (6 bases). CDR3 length equals 16 residues. The V end lost 6 bases, the J end lost 2 bases, and 18 bases lay between the germline ends. CDR1 and CDR2 from the germline V gene are SNHLY and FYNNEI. The CDR3 sequence: CASSRESGSFTDTQYF. CDR3 coding DNA: TGTGCCAGCAGCCGGGAGTCGGGAAGTTTCACAGATACGCAGTATTTT.

The chain joins TRBV10-2 to TRBJ2-5, with D hard to call. Trimming took off 4 bases at V and 5 bases at J, with 11 bases between the two ends. The V gene's germline CDR1 is WSHSY and CDR2 SAAADI. The CDR3 loop spans 13 amino acids. The CDR3 spells CASSVSIFETQYF. CDR3 nucleotide sequence: TGCGCCAGCAGTGTATCTATTTTTGAGACCCAGTACTTC.

The chain uses TRBV4-1 and TRBJ1-4; weak D call: TRBD1 (5 bases). Germline CDR1 MGHRA, CDR2 YSYEKL. CDR3 length: 13 amino acids. V lost 8 bases, J lost 6 bases, and 13 bases lay in between. In nucleotides, the CDR3 is TGCGCCAGCTACCCGGGGGGGGATGAAAAACTGTTTTTT. This codes for CASYPGGDEKLFF.